This T cell receptor (beta chain) derives from a study of radiotherapy plus CTLA-4 blockade in lung cancer. Study at large: With 25% to 35% of patients having disease control, objective responses were seen in less than 20%. Broader study findings: Early clone dynamics of blood T cells, plus interferon-beta, reportedly predicted response best. TCR clones from tumors expanded in blood after radiotherapy plus ipilimumab.

About this clone: Its target is not known.

CTLA-4 blockade using ipilimumab, together with focal radiation, was received by patients with chemo-refractory metastatic non-small-cell lung cancer. The ends lost 7 bases at V and 1 base at J; junction bases unmatched: 14. CDR3 size: 20 residues. CDR1 and CDR2 from the germline V gene are LGHNT and FRNRAP. Assay used: immunoSEQ multiplex PCR; TCRdb lists only in-frame clones, some missing. The data hold around 37,000 clones, with around 75% observed a single time. This clonotype was obtained from a human donor with non-small cell lung cancer that progressed on radiotherapy plus ipilimumab. This chain joins TRBV12-5 and TRBJ2-3, with 16 bases fitting TRBD2. The input for sequencing was peripheral blood, taken from a patient treated with radiotherapy plus ipilimumab. The CDR3 is CASAIIPGLAGGPRTDTQYF. CDR3 nucleotides: TGTGCTAGTGCCATTATACCGGGACTAGCGGGAGGGCCACGCACAGATACGCAGTATTTT.